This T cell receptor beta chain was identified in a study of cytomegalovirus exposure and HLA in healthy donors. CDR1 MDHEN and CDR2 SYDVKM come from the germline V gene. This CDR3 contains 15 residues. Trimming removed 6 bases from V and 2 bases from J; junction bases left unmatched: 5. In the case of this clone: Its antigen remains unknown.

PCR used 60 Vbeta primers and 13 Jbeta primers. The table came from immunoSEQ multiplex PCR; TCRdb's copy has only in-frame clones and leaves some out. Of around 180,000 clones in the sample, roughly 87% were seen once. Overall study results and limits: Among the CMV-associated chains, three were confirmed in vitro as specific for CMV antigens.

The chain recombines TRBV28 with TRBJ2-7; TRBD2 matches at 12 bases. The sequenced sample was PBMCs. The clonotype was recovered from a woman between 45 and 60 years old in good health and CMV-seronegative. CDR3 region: CASSFTSGGPYEQYF. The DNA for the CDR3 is TGTGCCAGCAGCTTTACTAGCGGGGGGCCCTACGAGCAGTACTTC.